This TCR beta chain appears in the sequencing data of a study of shared clonotypes between healthy human individuals. Per the authors' pipeline: ImmunoSEQ output lacked quality scores and full-length reads, limiting matched filtering. Profiling relied on immunoSEQ multiplex PCR, and the TCRdb table lists in-frame clones only, not all of them. V, J and clone size are those of that table, while D and trimming were read from the DNA. Here the sample spans 850,000 to 1,100,000 clones, 60% to 85% being singletons. The donor population consisted of healthy HIV-negative adults with no recent acute infections or vaccinations. Those who donated, Caucasian adults without exception, all lived in Nashville, Tennessee. J was trimmed by 0 bases and V by 7 bases; bases with no gene match: 7. This CDR3 has 15 residues. Germline V gene sequence: CDR1 LNHNV, CDR2 YYDKDF (reference sequence).

Input material: memory CD4+ T cells from PBMCs. Regarding subset: CD45RA-negative fraction. The TCR sequence derives from a young man in good health. Some clones in this sample may be carry-over from other donors' samples. This sequence joins TRBV15 and TRBJ2-7; 9 bases line up with TRBD1. The CDR3, as DNA: TGTGCCACCAAATCCGGGACAGGGAGCTCCTACGAGCAGTACTTC. Encoded protein: CATKSGTGSSYEQYF.